This TCR beta chain was documented in a study of T cell responses to AZD1222 COVID-19 vaccine. Whole-study findings and limits: Repertoire sampling happened only post peak T cell response. Clonal diversity was possibly underestimated, and the donors were mostly white British, with more females. Dominant at 160-218 and 743-854, vaccine-associated CD4 TCRs also spanned spike. Spike-specific TCR breadth and depth rose after two AZD1222 doses.

Clones were read by immunoSEQ multiplex PCR, and TCRdb kept only the in-frame ones, dropping some. In the table there are 200,000 or so clones, almost 95% of which are singletons. Germline-derived CDR1 and CDR2 are SGHTA and FQGTGA. V lost 5 bases and J lost 10, with 15 bases in between. CDR3 length: 14 amino acids. About this clone: Its antigen is as yet unknown.

This sample comprised peripheral blood, obtained on day 0 of AZD1222 vaccination. This clonotype originated in an adult in good health. This sequence joins TRBV7-3 and TRBJ1-6, with a possible D match to TRBD1 (5 bases). The CDR3 nucleotides read TGTGCCAGCAGCCTTGGGACGGTTGGGTCACCCCTCCACTTT. Translated, it gives CASSLGTVGSPLHF.